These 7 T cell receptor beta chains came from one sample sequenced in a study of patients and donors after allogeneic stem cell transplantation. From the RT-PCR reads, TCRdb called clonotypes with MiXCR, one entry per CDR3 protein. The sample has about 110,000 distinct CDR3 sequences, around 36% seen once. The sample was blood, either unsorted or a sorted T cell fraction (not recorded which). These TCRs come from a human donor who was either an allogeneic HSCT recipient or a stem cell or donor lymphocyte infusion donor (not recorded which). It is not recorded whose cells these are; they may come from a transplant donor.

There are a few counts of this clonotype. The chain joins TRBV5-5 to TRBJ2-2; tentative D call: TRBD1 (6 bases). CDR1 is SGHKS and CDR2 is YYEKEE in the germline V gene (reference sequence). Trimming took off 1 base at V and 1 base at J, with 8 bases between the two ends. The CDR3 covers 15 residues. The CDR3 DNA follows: TGTGCCAGCAGCTTGTTAGGGGGGAACACCGGGGAGCTGTTTTTT. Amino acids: CASSLLGGNTGELFF.

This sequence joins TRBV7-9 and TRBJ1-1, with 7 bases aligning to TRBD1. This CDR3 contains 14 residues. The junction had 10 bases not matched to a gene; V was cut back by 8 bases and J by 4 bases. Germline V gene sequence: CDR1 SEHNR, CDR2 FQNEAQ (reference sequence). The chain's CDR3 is CASGSRGHRTEAFF. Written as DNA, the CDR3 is TGTGCCAGCGGGTCAAGGGGGCATCGCACTGAAGCTTTCTTT.

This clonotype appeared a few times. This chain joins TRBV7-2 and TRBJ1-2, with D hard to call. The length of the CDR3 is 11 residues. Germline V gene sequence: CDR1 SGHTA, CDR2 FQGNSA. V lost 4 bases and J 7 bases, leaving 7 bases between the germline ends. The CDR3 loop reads CASSSFIGYTF. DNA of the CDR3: TGTGCCAGCAGCTCCTTCATTGGCTACACCTTC.

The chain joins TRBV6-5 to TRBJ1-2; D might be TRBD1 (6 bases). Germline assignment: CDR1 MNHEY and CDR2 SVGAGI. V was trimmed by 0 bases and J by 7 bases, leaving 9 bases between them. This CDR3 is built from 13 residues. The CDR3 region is CASSYSRTVGYTF. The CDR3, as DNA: TGTGCCAGCAGTTACTCTCGGACAGTTGGCTACACCTTC.

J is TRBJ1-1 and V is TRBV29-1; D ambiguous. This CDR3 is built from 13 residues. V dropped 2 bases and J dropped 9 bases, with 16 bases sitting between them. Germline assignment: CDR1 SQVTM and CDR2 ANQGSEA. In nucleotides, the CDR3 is TGCAGCGTTGAAAGGACCCAGTCGCTGAAAGCTTTCTTT. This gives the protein CSVERTQSLKAFF.

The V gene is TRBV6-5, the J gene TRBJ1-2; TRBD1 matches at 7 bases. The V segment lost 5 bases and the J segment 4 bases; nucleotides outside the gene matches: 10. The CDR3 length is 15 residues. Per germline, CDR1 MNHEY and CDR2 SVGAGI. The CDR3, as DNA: TGTGCCAGCAGTACTGACAGGGAAGTACCCTATGGCTACACCTTC. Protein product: CASSTDREVPYGYTF.

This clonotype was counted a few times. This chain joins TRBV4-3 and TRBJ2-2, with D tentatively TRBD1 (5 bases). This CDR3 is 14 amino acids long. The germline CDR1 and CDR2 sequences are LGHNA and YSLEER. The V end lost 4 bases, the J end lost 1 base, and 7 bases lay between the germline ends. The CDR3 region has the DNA TGCGCCAGCAGCCCTAGGGGGAACACCGGGGAGCTGTTTTTT. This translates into CASSPRGNTGELFF.